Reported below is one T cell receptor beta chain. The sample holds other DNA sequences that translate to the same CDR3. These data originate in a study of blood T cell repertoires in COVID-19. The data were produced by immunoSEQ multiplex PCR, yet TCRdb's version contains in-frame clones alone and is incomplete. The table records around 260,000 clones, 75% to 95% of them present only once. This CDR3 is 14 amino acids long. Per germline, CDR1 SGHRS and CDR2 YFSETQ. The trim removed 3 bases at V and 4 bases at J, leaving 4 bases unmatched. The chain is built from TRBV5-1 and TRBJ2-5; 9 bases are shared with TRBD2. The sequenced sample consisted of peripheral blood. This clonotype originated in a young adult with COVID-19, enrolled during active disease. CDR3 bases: TGCGCCAGCAGCTCTAGCGGGACTGCAGAGACCCAGTACTTC. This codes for CASSSSGTAETQYF.